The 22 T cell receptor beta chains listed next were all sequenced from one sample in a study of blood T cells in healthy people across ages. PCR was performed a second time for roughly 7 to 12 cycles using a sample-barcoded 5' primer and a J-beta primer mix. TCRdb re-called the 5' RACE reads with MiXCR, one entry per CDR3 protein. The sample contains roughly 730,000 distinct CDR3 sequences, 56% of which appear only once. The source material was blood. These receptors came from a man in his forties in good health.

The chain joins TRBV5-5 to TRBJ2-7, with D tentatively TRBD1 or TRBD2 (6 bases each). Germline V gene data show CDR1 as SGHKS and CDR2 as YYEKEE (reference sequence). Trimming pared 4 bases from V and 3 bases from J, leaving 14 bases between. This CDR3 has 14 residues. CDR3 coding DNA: TGTGCCAGCAGCCTAGGGGGGTCTTTCTACGAGCAGTACTTC. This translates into CASSLGGSFYEQYF. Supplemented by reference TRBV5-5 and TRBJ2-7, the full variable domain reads DAGVTQSPTHLIKTRGQQVTLRCSPISGHKSVSWYQQVLGQGPQFIFQYYEKEERGRGNFPDRFSARQFPNYSSELNVNALLLGDSALYLCASSLGGSFYEQYFGPGTRLTVT.

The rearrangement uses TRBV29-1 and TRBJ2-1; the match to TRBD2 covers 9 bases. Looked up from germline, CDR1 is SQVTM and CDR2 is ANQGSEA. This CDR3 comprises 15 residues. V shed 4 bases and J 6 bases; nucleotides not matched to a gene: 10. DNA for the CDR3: TGCAGCGTTGCAGTTGCGGGAGGGCCTTTCAATGAGCAGTTCTTC. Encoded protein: CSVAVAGGPFNEQFF.

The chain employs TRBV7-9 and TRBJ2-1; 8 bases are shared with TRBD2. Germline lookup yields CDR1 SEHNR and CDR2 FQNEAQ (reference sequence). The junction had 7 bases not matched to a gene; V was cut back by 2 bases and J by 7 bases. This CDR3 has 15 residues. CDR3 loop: CASSLLDGGANEQFF. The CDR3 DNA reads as TGTGCCAGCAGCTTACTAGACGGGGGGGCGAATGAGCAGTTCTTC.

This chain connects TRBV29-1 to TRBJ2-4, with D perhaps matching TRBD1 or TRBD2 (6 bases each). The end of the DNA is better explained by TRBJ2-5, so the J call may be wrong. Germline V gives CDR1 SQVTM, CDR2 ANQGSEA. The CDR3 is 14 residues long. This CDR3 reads CSVVIGGRVETQYF. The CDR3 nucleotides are TGCAGCGTTGTCATTGGGGGGCGCGTCGAGACCCAGTACTTC.

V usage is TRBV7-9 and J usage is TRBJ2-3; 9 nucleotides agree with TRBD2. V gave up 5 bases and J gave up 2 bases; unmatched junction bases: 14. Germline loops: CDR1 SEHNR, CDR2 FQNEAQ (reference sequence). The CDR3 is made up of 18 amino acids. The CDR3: CASSPNGERGAHTDTQYF. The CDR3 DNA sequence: TGTGCCAGCAGCCCGAACGGGGAGCGGGGGGCCCACACAGATACGCAGTATTTT.

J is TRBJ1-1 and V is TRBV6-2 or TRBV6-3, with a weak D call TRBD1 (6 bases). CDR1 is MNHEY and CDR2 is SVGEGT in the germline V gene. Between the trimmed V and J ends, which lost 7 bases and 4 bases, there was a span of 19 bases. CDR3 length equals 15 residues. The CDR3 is CASTNTGFASTEAFF. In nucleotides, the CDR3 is TGTGCCAGCACTAACACAGGGTTTGCGTCCACTGAAGCTTTCTTT.

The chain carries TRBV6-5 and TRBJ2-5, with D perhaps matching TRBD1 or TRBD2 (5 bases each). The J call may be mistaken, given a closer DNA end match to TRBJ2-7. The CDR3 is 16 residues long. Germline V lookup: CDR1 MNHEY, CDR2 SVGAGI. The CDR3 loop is CASSYSNRGLQSEQYF. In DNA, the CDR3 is TGTGCCAGCAGTTACTCGAATCGGGGCCTCCAGAGCGAGCAGTACTTC.

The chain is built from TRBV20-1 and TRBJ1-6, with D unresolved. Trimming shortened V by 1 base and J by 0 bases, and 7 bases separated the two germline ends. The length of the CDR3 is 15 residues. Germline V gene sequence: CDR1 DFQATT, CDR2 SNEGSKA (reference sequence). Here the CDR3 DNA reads TGCAGTGCTAGAGCCCAGAGCTCCTATAATTCACCCCTCCACTTT. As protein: CSARAQSSYNSPLHF.

The CDR3 region is CASSDRTPKGTDTQYF. In nucleotides, the CDR3 is TGTGCCAGCAGCGACCGGACCCCTAAGGGCACAGATACGCAGTATTTT. The rearrangement uses TRBV7-2 and TRBJ2-3; D call uncertain. CDR1 and CDR2 from the germline V gene are SGHTA and FQGNSA. The CDR3 sequence is 16 residues long. V lost 5 bases and J 1 base, leaving 16 bases between the germline ends.

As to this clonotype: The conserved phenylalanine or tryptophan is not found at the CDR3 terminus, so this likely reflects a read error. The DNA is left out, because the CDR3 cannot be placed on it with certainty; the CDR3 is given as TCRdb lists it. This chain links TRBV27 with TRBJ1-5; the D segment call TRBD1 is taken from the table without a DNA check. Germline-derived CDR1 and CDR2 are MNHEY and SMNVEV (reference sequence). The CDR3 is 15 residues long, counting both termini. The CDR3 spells CASSFWGDSNQPQHP.

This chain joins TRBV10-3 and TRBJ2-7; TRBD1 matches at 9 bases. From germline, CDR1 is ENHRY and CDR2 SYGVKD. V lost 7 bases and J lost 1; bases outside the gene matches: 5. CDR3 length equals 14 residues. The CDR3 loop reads CAIMTGTGSYEQYF. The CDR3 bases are TGTGCCATCATGACCGGGACAGGGTCCTACGAGCAGTACTTC.

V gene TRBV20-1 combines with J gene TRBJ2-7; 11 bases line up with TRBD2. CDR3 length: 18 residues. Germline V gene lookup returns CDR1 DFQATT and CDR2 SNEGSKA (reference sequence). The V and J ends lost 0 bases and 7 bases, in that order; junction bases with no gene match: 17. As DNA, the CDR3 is TGCAGTGCTAGAGATAGGGCACCGGGACTAGCGGCGGAGGAAGAGCAGTACTTC. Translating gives CSARDRAPGLAAEEEQYF.

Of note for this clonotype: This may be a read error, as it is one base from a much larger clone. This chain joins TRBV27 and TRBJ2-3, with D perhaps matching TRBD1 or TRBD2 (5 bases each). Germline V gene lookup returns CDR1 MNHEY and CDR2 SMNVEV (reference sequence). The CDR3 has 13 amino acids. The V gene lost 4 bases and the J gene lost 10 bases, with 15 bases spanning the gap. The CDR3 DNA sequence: TGTGCCAGCAGTTACCCCGGGACGGTATCGCAGTATTTT. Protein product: CASSYPGTVSQYF.

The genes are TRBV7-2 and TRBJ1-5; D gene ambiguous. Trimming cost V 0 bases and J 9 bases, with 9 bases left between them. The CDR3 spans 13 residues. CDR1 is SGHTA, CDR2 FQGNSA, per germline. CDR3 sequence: CASSLARGRPQHF. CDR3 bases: TGTGCCAGCAGCTTAGCCCGTGGTCGGCCCCAGCATTTT.

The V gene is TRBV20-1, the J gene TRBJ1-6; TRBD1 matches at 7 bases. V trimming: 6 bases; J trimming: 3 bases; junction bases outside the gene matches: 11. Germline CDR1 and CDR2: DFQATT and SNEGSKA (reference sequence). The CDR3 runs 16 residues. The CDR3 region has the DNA TGCAGTGCCAGGGGGGTGACAGGGTACTATAATTCACCCCTCCACTTT. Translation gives CSARGVTGYYNSPLHF.

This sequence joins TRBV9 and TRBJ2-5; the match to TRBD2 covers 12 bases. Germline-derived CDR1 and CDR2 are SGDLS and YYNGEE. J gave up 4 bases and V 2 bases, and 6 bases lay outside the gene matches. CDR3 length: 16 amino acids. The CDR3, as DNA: TGTGCCAGCAGCGTTGGAGCTAGCGGGGGGGCAGAGACCCAGTACTTC. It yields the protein CASSVGASGGAETQYF. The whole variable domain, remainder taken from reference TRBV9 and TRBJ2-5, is DSGVTQTPKHLITATGQRVTLRCSPRSGDLSVYWYQQSLDQGLQFLIQYYNGEERAKGNILERFSAQQFPDLHSELNLSSLELGDSALYFCASSVGASGGAETQYFGPGTRLLVL.

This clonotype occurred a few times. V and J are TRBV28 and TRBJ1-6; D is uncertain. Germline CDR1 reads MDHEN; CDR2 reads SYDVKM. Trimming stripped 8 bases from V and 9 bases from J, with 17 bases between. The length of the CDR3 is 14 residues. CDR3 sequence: CASRPVAMFSPLHF. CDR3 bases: TGTGCCAGCCGTCCGGTAGCGATGTTTTCACCCCTCCACTTT.

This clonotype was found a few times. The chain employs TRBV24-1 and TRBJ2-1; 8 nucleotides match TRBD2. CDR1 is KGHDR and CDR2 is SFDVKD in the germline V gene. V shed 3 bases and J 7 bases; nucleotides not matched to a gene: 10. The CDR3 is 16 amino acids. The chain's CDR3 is CATSDDLAGLRNEQFF. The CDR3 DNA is TGTGCCACCAGTGATGATTTAGCGGGGCTCCGTAATGAGCAGTTCTTC.

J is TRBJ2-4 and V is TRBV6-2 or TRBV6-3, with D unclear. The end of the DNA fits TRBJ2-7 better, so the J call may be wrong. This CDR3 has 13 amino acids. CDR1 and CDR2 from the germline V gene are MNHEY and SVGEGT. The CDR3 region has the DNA TGTGCCGGTTCGAACAGAGATCTGGACGAGCAGTACTTC. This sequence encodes CAGSNRDLDEQYF.

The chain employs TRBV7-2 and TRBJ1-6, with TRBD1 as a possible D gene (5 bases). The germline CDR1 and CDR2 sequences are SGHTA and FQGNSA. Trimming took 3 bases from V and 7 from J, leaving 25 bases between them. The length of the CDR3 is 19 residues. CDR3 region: CASSFGGGPLTGPNSPLHF. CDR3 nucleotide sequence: TGTGCCAGCAGCTTTGGGGGTGGGCCGCTCACAGGTCCAAATTCACCCCTCCACTTT.

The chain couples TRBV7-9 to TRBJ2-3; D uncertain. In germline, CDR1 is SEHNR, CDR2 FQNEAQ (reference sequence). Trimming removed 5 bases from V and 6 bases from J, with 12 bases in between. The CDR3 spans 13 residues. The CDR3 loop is CASSPNAKDTQYF. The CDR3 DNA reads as TGTGCCAGCAGCCCGAATGCAAAGGATACGCAGTATTTT.

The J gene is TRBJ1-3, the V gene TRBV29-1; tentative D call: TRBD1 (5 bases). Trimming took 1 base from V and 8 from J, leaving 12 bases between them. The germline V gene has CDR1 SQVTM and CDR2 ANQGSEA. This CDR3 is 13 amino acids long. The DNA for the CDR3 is TGCAGCGTTGAAGCGAGGGGTATGGACACCATATATTTT. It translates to CSVEARGMDTIYF.